A selection of T cell receptor beta chains follows, all from one sample in a study of blood T cell repertoires in COVID-19. Assay: immunoSEQ multiplex PCR; the TCRdb copy retains only in-frame clones and omits some. The repertoire holds fewer than 700,000 clones, 85% to 90% seen once, with 7.8% in the top ten. The sequenced material came from peripheral blood. These TCRs come from a woman aged 50 to 60 with COVID-19, enrolled during active disease. The CDR3 runs from the conserved cysteine through the conserved F or W. A D gene is named only where the DNA matches it firmly. Clone size, where shown, is once, few, many, or a class for clones that have expanded.

V gene	clone size	J gene	D gene	CDR3 protein	CDR3 DNA
TRBV4-1	-	TRBJ1-5	-	CASSQESRSDGTPGNQPQHF	TGCGCCAGCAGCCAAGAAAGTAGGTCGGACGGGACACCTGGAAATCAGCCCCAGCATTTT
TRBV10-3	-	TRBJ1-1	-	CATHGGGNTEAFF	TGTGCCACCCACGGGGGGGGGAACACTGAAGCTTTCTTT
TRBV6-5	-	TRBJ1-2	-	CASSQGHSYGYTF	TGTGCCAGCAGTCAGGGACACAGCTATGGCTACACCTTC
TRBV3-1/TRBV3-2	-	TRBJ2-7	TRBD2	CASSPALAGGSYEQYF	TGTGCCAGCAGCCCCGCCCTCGCGGGGGGGAGCTACGAGCAGTACTTC
TRBV30	-	TRBJ1-2	-	CAWSAISGLDGYTF	TGTGCCTGGAGTGCGATTTCAGGGCTTGATGGCTACACCTTC
TRBV5-6	-	TRBJ1-4	-	CASSFYGSTNEKLFF	TGTGCCAGCAGCTTTTATGGCTCAACTAATGAAAAACTGTTTTTT
TRBV19	-	TRBJ1-1	-	CASRRDTEAFF	TGTGCCAGTAGGAGGGACACTGAAGCTTTCTTT
TRBV6-5	-	TRBJ2-5	TRBD1	CASSRQGQETQYF	TGTGCCAGCAGTAGACAGGGCCAAGAGACCCAGTACTTC
TRBV5-1	-	TRBJ2-3	-	CASGTSSTDTQYF	TGCGCCAGCGGCACCTCTAGCACAGATACGCAGTATTTT
TRBV30	-	TRBJ2-1	-	CARKTGGLYNEQFF	TGTGCCCGCAAAACGGGGGGCCTCTACAATGAGCAGTTCTTC
TRBV24-1	-	TRBJ2-1	-	CATSDLLAGGEQFF	TGTGCCACCAGTGATTTACTAGCAGGGGGTGAGCAGTTCTTC
TRBV7-2	-	TRBJ2-7	-	CASSLPSYEQYF	TGTGCCAGCAGCTTACCGTCCTACGAGCAGTACTTC
TRBV20-1	-	TRBJ2-2	TRBD1	CSASYRGNTGELFF	TGCAGTGCTAGTTACAGGGGGAACACCGGGGAGCTGTTTTTT
TRBV11-2	-	TRBJ2-3	-	CASSLGGPPWDTQYF	TGTGCCAGCAGCCTCGGGGGACCGCCATGGGATACGCAGTATTTT
TRBV30	-	TRBJ2-7	TRBD1	CAWGPTGGSYEQYF	TGTGCCTGGGGACCGACAGGGGGTTCTTACGAGCAGTACTTC
TRBV2	-	TRBJ2-7	TRBD1	CASLVRGLEQYF	TGTGCCAGCCTAGTCAGGGGGCTCGAGCAGTACTTC
TRBV5-6	-	TRBJ1-1	-	CASSSSGYRAGSTEAFF	TGTGCCAGCAGCTCCTCAGGGTACCGAGCGGGGAGTACTGAAGCTTTCTTT
TRBV7-2	-	TRBJ2-1	TRBD2	CASRRGGTSGGSEQFF	TGTGCCAGCAGAAGAGGAGGGACTAGCGGGGGGAGTGAGCAGTTCTTC
TRBV3-1/TRBV3-2	-	TRBJ2-3	-	CASSQEIKRRGRRDTQYF	TGTGCCAGCAGCCAAGAGATAAAGAGACGGGGGAGACGGGATACGCAGTATTTT
TRBV5-1	once	TRBJ2-3	-	CASSLRGLVADTQYF	TGCGCCAGCAGCCTCCGGGGACTTGTAGCAGATACGCAGTATTTT
TRBV6-1	-	TRBJ1-1	-	CASSEYKNTEAFF	TGTGCCAGCAGTGAATACAAGAACACTGAAGCTTTCTTT
TRBV30	-	TRBJ1-5	-	CAWSPGNQPQHF	TGTGCCTGGAGCCCCGGCAATCAGCCCCAGCATTTT
TRBV5-4	-	TRBJ1-2	-	CASSLIFGSHGYTF	TGTGCCAGCAGCTTGATTTTCGGTTCTCATGGCTACACCTTC
TRBV19	-	TRBJ1-5	TRBD1	CASSIGTGGDSNQPQHF	TGTGCCAGTAGTATAGGGACAGGGGGGGATAGCAATCAGCCCCAGCATTTT
TRBV27	-	TRBJ2-2	TRBD2	CASIFSGAANTGELFF	TGTGCCAGCATTTTTAGCGGGGCGGCGAACACCGGGGAGCTGTTTTTT
TRBV19	-	TRBJ1-4	-	CASRARVNEKLFF	TGTGCCTCAAGGGCCAGGGTAAATGAAAAACTGTTTTTT
TRBV13	-	TRBJ2-7	TRBD2	CASSSLGGSYEQYF	TGTGCCAGCAGCTCCCTGGGGGGGTCCTACGAGCAGTACTTC
TRBV29-1	-	TRBJ2-1	-	CSVAGENTYNEQFF	TGCAGCGTTGCGGGGGAAAATACCTACAATGAGCAGTTCTTC
TRBV19	once	TRBJ1-1	-	CASSIGLEVNTEAFF	TGTGCCAGTAGTATCGGGTTGGAGGTGAACACTGAAGCTTTCTTT
TRBV5-1	-	TRBJ2-1	TRBD2	CASSLSGLAGPSSYNEQFF	TGCGCCAGCAGCTTGTCGGGACTAGCGGGGCCCAGCTCCTACAATGAGCAGTTCTTC
TRBV20-1	-	TRBJ1-1	TRBD1	CSASVSGGWDTEAFF	TGCAGTGCTAGTGTGTCAGGGGGCTGGGACACTGAAGCTTTCTTT
TRBV4-2	once	TRBJ2-1	TRBD2	CASSQLGGGATSYNEQFF	TGTGCCAGCAGCCAATTGGGCGGGGGGGCTACCTCCTACAATGAGCAGTTCTTC
TRBV12-5	-	TRBJ2-1	TRBD2	CASGPTSGGRNEQFF	TGTGCTAGTGGACCGACTAGCGGGGGCCGCAATGAGCAGTTCTTC
TRBV9	-	TRBJ1-1	TRBD1	CASSTQTGLGGAFF	TGTGCCAGCAGCACCCAGACAGGGCTTGGAGGAGCTTTCTTT
TRBV5-4	-	TRBJ1-2	-	CASSLGATGMVYGYTF	TGTGCCAGCAGCTTGGGGGCTACAGGGATGGTCTATGGCTACACCTTC
TRBV3-1/TRBV3-2	-	TRBJ2-2	-	CASSRVQGTGELFF	TGTGCCAGCAGCCGAGTCCAGGGAACCGGGGAGCTGTTTTTT
TRBV4-1	-	TRBJ2-7	TRBD2	CASSQTRLAADSYEQYF	TGCGCCAGCAGCCAGACCCGACTAGCGGCAGATTCCTACGAGCAGTACTTC
TRBV28	-	TRBJ1-3	-	CASSFLSSGNTIYF	TGTGCCAGCAGTTTCCTCTCCTCTGGAAACACCATATATTTT
TRBV7-9	once	TRBJ2-2	-	CASSPPGAGELFF	TGTGCCAGCAGCCCCCCGGGGGCCGGGGAGCTGTTTTTT
TRBV7-2	-	TRBJ1-2	-	CASSFYREVEGYTF	TGTGCCAGCAGCTTCTACAGGGAAGTGGAGGGCTACACCTTC
TRBV6-6	-	TRBJ1-4	-	CASSPRGGEKLFF	TGTGCCAGCAGCCCGAGGGGGGGGGAAAAACTGTTTTTT